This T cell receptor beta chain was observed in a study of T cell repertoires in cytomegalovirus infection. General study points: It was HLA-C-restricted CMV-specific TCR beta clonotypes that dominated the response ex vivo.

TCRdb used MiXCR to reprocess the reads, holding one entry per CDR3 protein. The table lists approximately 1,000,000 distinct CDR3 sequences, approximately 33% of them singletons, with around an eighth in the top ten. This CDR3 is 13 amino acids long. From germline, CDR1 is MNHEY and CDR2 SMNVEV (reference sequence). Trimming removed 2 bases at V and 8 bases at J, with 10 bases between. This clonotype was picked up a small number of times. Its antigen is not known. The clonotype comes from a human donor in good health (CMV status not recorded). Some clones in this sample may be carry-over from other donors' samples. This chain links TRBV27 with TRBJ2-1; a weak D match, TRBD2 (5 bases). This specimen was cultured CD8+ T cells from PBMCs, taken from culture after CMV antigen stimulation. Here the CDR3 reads CASSLGLSDEQFF. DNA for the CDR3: TGTGCCAGCAGTTTAGGACTGTCCGATGAGCAGTTCTTC.